This passage covers 18 T cell receptor beta chains from one sample sequenced in a study of T cells in tuberculosis (dated by TCRdb to the late 2010s). Receptors were amplified or captured by the immunoSEQ multiplex PCR assay. TCRdb took over this immuneACCESS table, retaining in-frame rearrangements with V and J assigned. Such tables are incomplete; in checked studies, under half of the missing clones stem from an unresolved V gene, and the remainder is unexplained. The sample includes around 50,000 clones, with 70% to 90% observed a single time. Jointly, the top ten make up 20% to 25% of the sample. After being thawed and rested overnight, PBMC were stained with GMM-loaded CD1B tetramer, a Live/Dead dye and anti-CD3, and were then sorted on a FACS Aria II. C32 glucose monomycolate purified from Rhodococcus equi was loaded onto CD1B tetramers. The specimen was CD1b-GMM tetramer-negative cells sorted from PBMCs. The cell subset or site label corresponds to: T cells not binding CD1B-GMM tetramer, sorted from same donor. These receptors were obtained from an adult woman with latent tuberculosis.

The chain carries TRBV5-4 and TRBJ1-2, with no clear D. CDR3 size: 14 residues. The germline CDR1 and CDR2 sequences are SGHNT and YYREEE (reference sequence). V lost 5 bases and J 12 bases, leaving 23 bases between the germline ends. The CDR3 region is CASSASVVEGLDTF. Here the CDR3 DNA reads TGTGCCAGCAGTGCGAGTGTGGTTGAGGGTTTAGACACCTTC.

The genes are TRBV28 and TRBJ1-2; 7 nucleotides line up with TRBD1. The V and J ends lost 5 bases and 1 base, in that order; junction bases with no gene match: 10. The V gene's germline CDR1 is MDHEN and CDR2 SYDVKM. There are 16 residues in the CDR3. CDR3 in amino acids: CASSPQGQTINYGYTF. The CDR3 DNA reads TGTGCCAGCAGTCCCCAGGGACAGACGATTAACTATGGCTACACCTTC.

By share, this clone counts as medium-sized (0.01 to 0.1%). This rearrangement joins TRBV28 to TRBJ2-7; TRBD2 matches 9 bases. Germline CDR1 and CDR2: MDHEN and SYDVKM. V was clipped by 6 bases and J by 5 bases; unmatched bases: 11. The CDR3 totals 15 residues. The CDR3 nucleotides are TGTGCCAGCAGCGCCGCGGGGGGGGCACGGCACGAGCAGTACTTC. Translating it yields CASSAAGGARHEQYF. Based on the CDR3 plus reference TRBV28 and TRBJ2-7, the full variable domain is DVKVTQSSRYLVKRTGEKVFLECVQDMDHENMFWYRQDPGLGLRLIYFSYDVKMKEKGDIPEGYSVSREKKERFSLILESASTNQTSMYLCASSAAGGARHEQYFGPGTRLTVT.

The J gene is TRBJ2-5, the V gene TRBV7-9; 13 bases match TRBD2. Germline lookup yields CDR1 SEHNR and CDR2 FQNEAQ (reference sequence). The CDR3 spans 18 residues. The J segment lost 5 bases and the V segment lost 5 bases, leaving 14 bases of the junction unmatched. The CDR3 loop is CASSGTRRLAGGMETQYF. CDR3 bases: TGTGCCAGCAGCGGAACTAGGAGACTAGCGGGGGGAATGGAGACCCAGTACTTC.

This clone was counted between two and nine times. The CDR3 region is CASSLPRGDINEQFF. The CDR3 DNA reads TGTGCCAGCAGCTTACCCAGGGGTGATATTAATGAGCAGTTCTTC. The J gene is TRBJ2-1, the V gene TRBV7-2, with a possible D match to TRBD1 (6 bases). The germline CDR1 and CDR2 sequences are SGHTA and FQGNSA. The CDR3 loop spans 15 amino acids. The V end was cut by 2 bases, the J end by 7 bases, with 15 bases between.

V gene TRBV14 combines with J gene TRBJ2-7, with TRBD2 matching 12 bases. The CDR3 is 13 residues long. V shed 5 bases and J 9 bases; nucleotides not matched to a gene: 5. Germline-derived CDR1 and CDR2 are SGHDN and FVKESK. In DNA, the CDR3 is TGTGCCAGCAGCTCCGGGACTAGCGGGTTGCAGTACTTC. This sequence encodes CASSSGTSGLQYF.

This chain connects TRBV6-1 to TRBJ2-3, with D possibly being TRBD1 (5 bases). CDR3 length: 14 residues. V lost 8 bases and J 6 bases, leaving 18 bases between the germline ends. Per the germline V gene, CDR1 is MNHNS and CDR2 is SASEGT. The CDR3 loop is CASAELSGADTQYF. In DNA form, the CDR3 reads TGTGCCAGCGCCGAGTTGTCTGGGGCGGATACGCAGTATTTT.

This chain joins TRBV7-2 and TRBJ1-3; 9 nucleotides match TRBD1. Looked up from germline, CDR1 is SGHTA and CDR2 is FQGNSA. The CDR3 is 15 residues long. V was pared by 6 bases and J by 4 bases, with 7 bases of the junction left unmatched. This CDR3 reads CASSTGTGSGNTIYF. For the CDR3, the DNA is TGTGCCAGCAGTACCGGGACAGGGAGCGGAAACACCATATATTTT.

The rearrangement joins TRBV7-2 to TRBJ2-5; D perhaps matches TRBD2 (5 bases). Between the trimmed V and J ends, which lost 2 bases and 0 bases, there was a span of 13 bases. Germline CDR1 reads SGHTA; CDR2 reads FQGNSA. The CDR3 runs 16 residues. CDR3: CASSLLVREYQETQYF. CDR3 coding DNA: TGTGCCAGCAGCTTATTAGTAAGGGAGTACCAAGAGACCCAGTACTTC.

V gene TRBV27 combines with J gene TRBJ2-3; 13 bases are a match to TRBD2. V was pared by 3 bases and J by 8 bases, with 2 bases of the junction left unmatched. Per the germline V gene, CDR1 is MNHEY and CDR2 is SMNVEV (reference sequence). The CDR3 is made up of 14 amino acids. CDR3 nucleotide sequence: TGTGCCAGCAGTTTCGGACTAGCGGGAGTTACGCAGTATTTT. Translation gives CASSFGLAGVTQYF.

V is TRBV19 and J is TRBJ2-3, with D uncertain. Germline V CDR1 and CDR2: LNHDA, SQIVND (reference sequence). This CDR3 contains 13 residues. Trimming stripped 3 bases from V and 5 bases from J, with 9 bases between. In DNA, the CDR3 is TGTGCCAGTAGTATGCTAGAACTAGATACGCAGTATTTT. It is translated as CASSMLELDTQYF.

The J gene is TRBJ1-2, the V gene TRBV7-9; D gene uncertain. Trimming took off 1 base at V and 4 bases at J, with 7 bases between the two ends. The CDR3 runs to 13 residues. The germline V gene encodes CDR1 SEHNR and CDR2 FQNEAQ (reference sequence). The CDR3, as DNA: TGTGCCAGCAGCTTAGGGGCTACCTATGGCTACACCTTC. Its translation: CASSLGATYGYTF.

V is TRBV2 and J is TRBJ1-3; perhaps TRBD1 as D (5 bases). Trimming took 7 bases from V and 2 from J, leaving 15 bases between them. CDR1 and CDR2 (germline): SNHLY, FYNNEI. The CDR3 totals 15 residues. The CDR3 coding sequence is TGTGCCAGCAAGCGCCAGGAGGGGACTGGAAACACCATATATTTT. Translated: CASKRQEGTGNTIYF.

The rearrangement links TRBV28 to TRBJ1-5; 9 bases fit TRBD1. Germline assignment: CDR1 MDHEN and CDR2 SYDVKM. V trimming: 6 bases; J trimming: 0 bases; junction bases outside the gene matches: 0. CDR3 length: 14 residues. As DNA, the CDR3 is TGTGCCAGCAGGGACAGGGGTAGCAATCAGCCCCAGCATTTT. Translation: CASRDRGSNQPQHF.

The J gene is TRBJ2-5, the V gene TRBV6-1, with D perhaps matching TRBD1 (5 bases). With the DNA end fitting TRBJ2-7 better, the J assignment may be wrong. This CDR3 is 13 amino acids long. Per the germline V gene, CDR1 is MNHNS and CDR2 is SASEGT. The CDR3 DNA sequence: TGTGCCAGCAGTGATCTAGACAGCTACGAGCAGTACTTC. Translating it yields CASSDLDSYEQYF.

The chain couples TRBV27 to TRBJ1-2; D might be TRBD1 (5 bases). The CDR3 consists of 15 residues. Deletions cut 4 bases from V and 4 bases from J, with 16 bases between. CDR1 is MNHEY and CDR2 is SMNVEV in the germline V gene (reference sequence). DNA of the CDR3: TGTGCCAGCAGTTCCCGGGACTCCAAGCCCTATGGCTACACCTTC. This gives the protein CASSSRDSKPYGYTF.

The genes are TRBV9 and TRBJ2-2; D not certain. CDR1 and CDR2 from the germline V gene are SGDLS and YYNGEE. V shed 4 bases and J shed 4 bases, with 11 bases lying between them. The CDR3 is 14 amino acids. The CDR3 here is CASSPIPSTGELFF. The CDR3 DNA reads TGTGCCAGCAGCCCTATACCGAGCACCGGGGAGCTGTTTTTT.

This clone was seen once. This chain joins TRBV27 and TRBJ2-1; tentatively, D is TRBD1 (7 bases). Trimming removed 11 bases at V and 0 bases at J, with 26 bases between. The CDR3 length is 18 residues. Germline assignment: CDR1 MNHEY and CDR2 SMNVEV (reference sequence). Written as DNA, the CDR3 is TGTGCCTCCAGGGGGGAGCAGGGCCGCGATAGCTCCTACAATGAGCAGTTCTTC. Protein sequence: CASRGEQGRDSSYNEQFF.